These 9 T cell receptor beta chains originate from one sample sequenced in a study of cytomegalovirus exposure and HLA in healthy donors. 60 Vbeta and 13 Jbeta primers were used in PCR. Libraries were prepared by immunoSEQ multiplex PCR; TCRdb keeps only in-frame clonotypes and omits some of them. Here the sample spans 110,000 or so clones, 70% to 80% being singletons. Sequenced: PBMCs. The receptors stem from a man in his fifties in good health and CMV-seropositive.

The V gene is TRBV30, the J gene TRBJ2-1; 11 bases agree with TRBD2. This CDR3 has 19 amino acids. Germline-derived CDR1 and CDR2 are GTSNPN and SVGIG (reference sequence). V trimming: 2 bases; J trimming: 3 bases; junction bases outside the gene matches: 15. CDR3 amino acids: CAWSSIFSMGLADYNEQFF. In nucleotides, the CDR3 is TGTGCCTGGAGTTCTATATTCTCCATGGGACTAGCGGACTACAATGAGCAGTTCTTC.

CDR3 protein: CASSLGDRVTSGNTIYF. CDR3 DNA sequence: TGCGCCAGCAGCTTGGGTGACAGGGTAACCTCTGGAAACACCATATATTTT. The rearrangement uses TRBV5-1 and TRBJ1-3, with TRBD1 matching 7 bases. The CDR3 has 17 residues. V lost 0 bases and J lost 0; bases outside the gene matches: 6. Germline CDR1 is SGHRS and CDR2 is YFSETQ.

The table lists this clone with a count of one. The V and J genes are TRBV5-1 and TRBJ1-2; TRBD1 matches 8 bases. The J segment lost 8 bases and the V segment lost 4 bases, leaving 7 bases of the junction unmatched. Germline CDR1 is SGHRS and CDR2 is YFSETQ. The CDR3 extends over 13 amino acids. CDR3 in amino acids: CASSEDRVRGYTF. In nucleotides, the CDR3 is TGCGCCAGCAGCGAGGACAGGGTTCGCGGCTACACCTTC.

The V and J genes are TRBV2 and TRBJ2-1, with TRBD1 identical over 10 bases. This CDR3 is built from 15 residues. Germline CDR1 is SNHLY and CDR2 is FYNNEI. With 7 bases clipped from V and 6 bases from J, the junction kept 9 bases outside the gene matches. The CDR3 coding sequence is TGTGCCAGCAAGGTGGGGACAGGGGTCTCCAATGAGCAGTTCTTC. Its translation is CASKVGTGVSNEQFF.

The V gene is TRBV19, the J gene TRBJ2-1; D is perhaps TRBD2 (5 bases). This CDR3 comprises 15 residues. V lost 4 bases and J lost 6, with 16 bases in between. Germline V lookup: CDR1 LNHDA, CDR2 SQIVND (reference sequence). In DNA form, the CDR3 reads TGTGCCAGTAGTACCGGGGTTGTTTGGGTCAATGAGCAGTTCTTC. This codes for CASSTGVVWVNEQFF.

This chain uses TRBV7-9 with TRBJ1-3; 9 bases line up with TRBD1. Germline CDR1 reads SEHNR; CDR2 reads FQNEAQ (reference sequence). The CDR3 contains 15 residues. The V segment lost 2 bases and the J segment 8 bases; nucleotides outside the gene matches: 7. CDR3 region: CASSLRTGAEDTIYF. DNA of the CDR3: TGTGCCAGCAGCTTACGGACAGGGGCGGAGGACACCATATATTTT.

The chain has TRBV7-2 and TRBJ2-4, with unresolved D. V lost 6 bases, J lost 3 bases, and 12 bases lay in between. CDR3 length: 14 residues. Germline CDR1 reads SGHTA; CDR2 reads FQGNSA. This CDR3 reads CASSPSFGKNIQYF. CDR3 bases: TGTGCCAGCAGTCCCAGTTTTGGCAAAAACATTCAGTACTTC.

The chain joins TRBV5-1 to TRBJ2-1; 8 bases match TRBD1. Germline CDR1 SGHRS, CDR2 YFSETQ. With 4 bases clipped from V and 3 bases from J, the junction kept 18 bases outside the gene matches. The CDR3 length is 19 residues. CDR3 in amino acids: CASSPQGAGRGGNYNEQFF. DNA of the CDR3: TGCGCCAGCAGCCCTCAGGGGGCCGGTCGGGGCGGGAACTACAATGAGCAGTTCTTC.

The genes are TRBV4-2 and TRBJ2-5, with TRBD2 identical over 9 bases. Per the germline V gene, CDR1 is LGHNA and CDR2 is YNFKEQ. This CDR3 contains 16 residues. Trimming took 4 bases from V and 0 from J; bases not matched to a gene: 6. As DNA, the CDR3 is TGTGCCAGCAGCCTTAGTAGCGGGGGAAACCAAGAGACCCAGTACTTC. Its protein product is CASSLSSGGNQETQYF.